Given below is one T cell receptor beta chain in context. This sample is drawn from a study of preoperative IRX-2 immunotherapy in early breast cancer. Treatment specified: preoperative locoregional IRX-2 cytokine immunotherapy. This phase Ib study tested locoregional IRX-2 cytokine immunotherapy given before surgery. The repertoire was sequenced with immunoSEQ multiplex PCR; TCRdb's copy has only in-frame clones and lacks some. This table has more than 2,500 clones, around four fifths appearing once. Trimming cost V 4 bases and J 5 bases; bases outside gene matches: 12. Looked up from germline, CDR1 is SGHRS and CDR2 is YFSETQ. This CDR3 contains 16 residues.

The clonotype originates from a human donor with breast cancer. The chain uses TRBV5-1 and TRBJ1-1; 9 nucleotides align to TRBD1. The source was tumor tissue, collected before IRX-2 immunotherapy. The CDR3 DNA is TGCGCCAGCAGCACCGCGGACAGGGGAAGCGCGACTGAAGCTTTCTTT. Translation: CASSTADRGSATEAFF.